Shown below are 26 T cell receptor beta chains from a single sample sequenced in a study of cytotoxic CD8 clonotypes in ibrutinib-treated CLL. Measured with immunoSEQ multiplex PCR; TCRdb has only the in-frame clones, and not every one. This sample has tens of thousands of clones; 70% to 90% occur once, and the top ten carry 20%. The sequencing here drew on PBMCs, taken after 24 months of ibrutinib treatment. All receptors derive from a human donor with chronic lymphocytic leukemia.

This clone has just one count. V is TRBV9 and J is TRBJ1-1, with 10 bases lining up with TRBD1. CDR1 and CDR2 (germline): SGDLS, YYNGEE. The CDR3 totals 12 residues. With 4 bases clipped from V and 12 bases from J, the junction kept 6 bases outside the gene matches. The CDR3 DNA is TGTGCCAGCAGCTCCCGGGACAGGGGTACTTTCTTT. It specifies CASSSRDRGTFF. The variable domain in full, with the rest retrieved from reference TRBV9 and TRBJ1-1, is DSGVTQTPKHLITATGQRVTLRCSPRSGDLSVYWYQQSLDQGLQFLIQYYNGEERAKGNILERFSAQQFPDLHSELNLSSLELGDSALYFCASSSRDRGTFFGQGTRLTVV.

This chain's CDR3 is CASSLQLDAFF. The CDR3 DNA reads TGTGCCAGCAGCTTACAGCTTGACGCTTTCTTT. The chain combines TRBV7-2 with TRBJ1-1; no clear D. The CDR3 consists of 11 residues. Germline V gene sequence: CDR1 SGHTA, CDR2 FQGNSA. Trimming cost V 2 bases and J 11 bases, with 9 bases left between them.

The chain recombines TRBV19 with TRBJ2-3; 8 positions match TRBD2. The CDR3 sequence is 15 residues long. V lost 6 bases to trimming and J lost 1 base; unmatched junction nucleotides: 6. Germline V CDR1 and CDR2: LNHDA, SQIVND (reference sequence). This CDR3 reads CASSKMGLGTDTQYF. CDR3 nucleotides: TGTGCCAGTAGCAAAATGGGACTAGGCACAGATACGCAGTATTTT.

The V call is TRBV7-9, the J call TRBJ2-4; no clear D. CDR1 is SEHNR and CDR2 is FQNEAQ in the germline V gene (reference sequence). Trimming left V 5 bases short and J 1 base short, with 15 bases between. CDR3 length: 16 amino acids. The CDR3 region is CASSPPLRVAKNIQYF. The CDR3 region has the DNA TGTGCCAGCAGCCCCCCCCTGCGCGTGGCCAAAAACATTCAGTACTTC.

V usage is TRBV30 and J usage is TRBJ2-3; D unclear. The V gene lost 2 bases and the J gene lost 1 base, with 13 bases spanning the gap. Germline CDR1 GTSNPN, CDR2 SVGIG (reference sequence). This CDR3 region has 15 residues. The CDR3 sequence: CAWSPLSGGTDTQYF. Written as DNA, the CDR3 is TGTGCCTGGAGTCCCCTTAGTGGAGGCACAGATACGCAGTATTTT.

The genes are TRBV13 and TRBJ2-7; D is uncertain. Per the germline V gene, CDR1 is PRHDT and CDR2 is FYEKMQ (reference sequence). Deletions cut 5 bases from V and 6 bases from J, with 20 bases between. The CDR3 length is 15 residues. The CDR3, as DNA: TGTGCCAGCAGCCCCCAAACGGGTGGGCCCAGCGAGCAGTACTTC. This gives the protein CASSPQTGGPSEQYF.

The rearrangement links TRBV4-3 to TRBJ2-4; TRBD1 agrees at 10 bases. CDR3 length: 19 amino acids. Germline loops: CDR1 LGHNA, CDR2 YSLEER. V lost 0 bases to trimming and J lost 2 bases; unmatched junction nucleotides: 10. CDR3 residues: CASSQDSLGGQGSKNIQYF. CDR3 nucleotides: TGCGCCAGCAGCCAAGATAGTTTGGGGGGACAGGGGTCCAAAAACATTCAGTACTTC.

V usage is TRBV15 and J usage is TRBJ2-1; D may be TRBD1 (5 bases). This CDR3 is built from 16 residues. Germline values: CDR1 LNHNV, CDR2 YYDKDF (reference sequence). The V and J ends lost 2 bases and 7 bases respectively, with 18 bases between them. The CDR3 sequence: CATSRPTENLGNEQFF. In DNA form, the CDR3 reads TGTGCCACCAGCAGACCGACAGAAAATTTAGGGAATGAGCAGTTCTTC.

CDR3: CASSERTPPYEQYF. The CDR3 DNA sequence: TGCGCCAGCAGTGAACGGACACCACCCTACGAGCAGTACTTC. The chain is built from TRBV10-1 and TRBJ2-7; D is perhaps TRBD1 (5 bases). V lost 3 bases and J lost 2, with 11 bases in between. This CDR3 comprises 14 residues. Germline assignment: CDR1 WNHNN and CDR2 SYGVQD (reference sequence).

This sequence joins TRBV30 and TRBJ2-6; possible D gene TRBD1, 7 bases. This CDR3 is built from 18 residues. Between the trimmed V and J ends, which lost 5 bases and 1 base, there was a span of 21 bases. Per the germline V gene, CDR1 is GTSNPN and CDR2 is SVGIG (reference sequence). The CDR3 sequence is CAWWRGTVIASGANVLTF. For the CDR3, the DNA is TGTGCCTGGTGGAGGGGGACAGTGATTGCGTCTGGGGCCAACGTCCTGACTTTC.

The V gene is TRBV5-8, the J gene TRBJ2-1; 11 bases fit TRBD2. The junction had 3 bases not matched to a gene; V was cut back by 1 base and J by 6 bases. The V gene's germline CDR1 is SGHTS and CDR2 YDEGEE. The CDR3 runs 15 residues. The chain's CDR3 is CASSLRLAGINEQFF. In nucleotides, the CDR3 is TGTGCCAGCAGCTTGCGACTAGCGGGAATCAATGAGCAGTTCTTC.

The genes are TRBV5-4 and TRBJ1-3; 9 positions match TRBD1. After removal of 4 bases from V and 0 bases from J, the junction contained 5 bases not matched to a gene. This CDR3 region has 16 residues. CDR1 and CDR2 from the germline V gene are SGHNT and YYREEE (reference sequence). CDR3 sequence (DNA): TGTGCCAGCAGCCAAATGGGACAGGGCTCTGGAAACACCATATATTTT. This sequence encodes CASSQMGQGSGNTIYF.

The V and J genes are TRBV5-4 and TRBJ2-3, with D perhaps TRBD1 (5 bases). Germline V gene sequence: CDR1 SGHNT, CDR2 YYREEE (reference sequence). The CDR3 is made up of 14 amino acids. The V and J ends lost 0 bases and 3 bases respectively, with 8 bases between them. The CDR3 DNA reads as TGTGCCAGCAGCTTGGAAGGGGCGACAGATACGCAGTATTTT. This codes for CASSLEGATDTQYF.

V and J are TRBV19 and TRBJ1-1; 10 bases line up with TRBD1. CDR1 LNHDA and CDR2 SQIVND come from the germline V gene (reference sequence). There are 18 residues in the CDR3. The V and J ends lost 3 bases and 2 bases, in that order; junction bases with no gene match: 12. The CDR3 DNA reads TGTGCCAGTAGTATCGCCGGGACAGGGGTAGGGGAAAACACTGAAGCTTTCTTT. Protein: CASSIAGTGVGENTEAFF. Filled out from reference TRBV19 and TRBJ1-1, the complete variable domain reads DGGITQSPKYLFRKEGQNVTLSCEQNLNHDAMYWYRQDPGQGLRLIYYSQIVNDFQKGDIAEGYSVSREKKESFPLTVTSAQKNPTAFYLCASSIAGTGVGENTEAFFGQGTRLTVV.

The J gene is TRBJ2-5, the V gene TRBV6-1, with D possibly TRBD1 on 5 matching bases. Between the trimmed V and J ends, which lost 2 bases and 1 base, there was a span of 11 bases. This CDR3 has 15 residues. Germline CDR1 and CDR2: MNHNS and SASEGT. The DNA for the CDR3 is TGTGCCAGCAGTGAAAGATGGGGCAGCCAAGAGACCCAGTACTTC. As protein: CASSERWGSQETQYF.

This clone has only a few counts. The rearrangement joins TRBV5-1 to TRBJ2-1; D is possibly TRBD2 (5 bases). V was shortened by 1 base and J by 6 bases, with 8 bases between the two germline ends. CDR3 length: 13 amino acids. CDR1 SGHRS and CDR2 YFSETQ come from the germline V gene. CDR3 loop: CASSLTSSNEQFF. CDR3 sequence (DNA): TGCGCCAGCAGCTTGACTAGTAGCAATGAGCAGTTCTTC. Combining the CDR3 with reference TRBV5-1 and TRBJ2-1 gives the whole variable domain KAGVTQTPRYLIKTRGQQVTLSCSPISGHRSVSWYQQTPGQGLQFLFEYFSETQRNKGNFPGRFSGRQFSNSRSEMNVSTLELGDSALYLCASSLTSSNEQFFGPGTRLTVL.

This clone was recorded once. The rearrangement joins TRBV30 to TRBJ1-2; TRBD1 might be the D (5 bases). The germline V and J ends were trimmed by 0 bases and 4 bases, with 12 bases remaining between them. Germline values: CDR1 GTSNPN, CDR2 SVGIG (reference sequence). CDR3 length: 14 residues. The CDR3 here is CAWSVVSGPYGYTF. As DNA, the CDR3 is TGTGCCTGGAGTGTAGTCTCAGGGCCCTATGGCTACACCTTC.

The J gene is TRBJ1-1, the V gene TRBV6-1; tentative D call: TRBD1 (6 bases). Trimming shortened V by 4 bases and J by 1 base, and 10 bases separated the two germline ends. CDR3 length: 14 residues. Germline CDR1 MNHNS, CDR2 SASEGT. The CDR3 coding sequence is TGTGCCAGCAGTGCCCAACAGGGGAACACTGAAGCTTTCTTT. This codes for CASSAQQGNTEAFF.

The chain uses TRBV12-5 and TRBJ1-2; D gene unclear. CDR1 and CDR2 (germline): LGHNT, FRNRAP. CDR3 length: 16 residues. V was shortened by 7 bases and J by 3 bases, with 21 bases between the two germline ends. The CDR3 nucleotides read TGTGCTAGTGTAAACCACACTAGGGAATTATACTATGGCTACACCTTC. The encoded protein is CASVNHTRELYYGYTF.

The chain recombines TRBV6-5 with TRBJ1-4; possibly TRBD1 for D (6 bases). The CDR3 is 15 amino acids. Germline CDR1 reads MNHEY; CDR2 reads SVGAGI. V lost 10 bases to trimming and J lost 4 bases, with 19 bases between them. This chain's CDR3 is CANNDIGQINEKLFF. The CDR3 nucleotides read TGTGCCAACAACGATATAGGACAGATTAATGAAAAACTGTTTTTT.

The chain combines TRBV4-1 with TRBJ2-7; TRBD1 matches at 10 bases. The CDR3 is made up of 17 amino acids. The germline V gene has CDR1 MGHRA and CDR2 YSYEKL. Trimming at V came to 4 bases and at J to 0 bases, leaving 9 bases not matched to a gene. In DNA form, the CDR3 reads TGCGCCAGCAGCCCCCTGAGCTGGACAGGGGGCTCCTACGAGCAGTACTTC. This sequence encodes CASSPLSWTGGSYEQYF.

This chain connects TRBV30 to TRBJ1-1; possibly TRBD1 for D (5 bases). CDR3 length equals 16 residues. Germline CDR1 reads GTSNPN; CDR2 reads SVGIG (reference sequence). Trimming pared 1 base from V and 3 bases from J, leaving 18 bases between. CDR3 DNA: TGTGCCTGGAGTGCACCTCGACCCGGCAGGGACACTGAAGCTTTCTTT. Protein sequence: CAWSAPRPGRDTEAFF.

CDR3 nucleotide sequence: TGTGCCAGCAGCTTAGCACAGGACGGGATTAGCTCCTACGAGCAGTACTTC. Amino acids: CASSLAQDGISSYEQYF. The chain links TRBV7-2 to TRBJ2-7; either TRBD1 or TRBD2 may fit D (5 bases each). V was pared by 0 bases and J by 0 bases, with 15 bases between. CDR3 length equals 17 residues. Germline V gene lookup returns CDR1 SGHTA and CDR2 FQGNSA.

The chain joins TRBV11-3 to TRBJ2-2; 10 bases agree with TRBD2. The CDR3 contains 16 residues. V lost 1 base to trimming and J lost 4 bases; unmatched junction nucleotides: 3. CDR1 SGHNT and CDR2 YENEEA come from the germline V gene. This CDR3 is CASSLGTSGSTGELFF. The CDR3 DNA follows: TGTGCCAGCAGCTTAGGGACTAGCGGAAGCACCGGGGAGCTGTTTTTT.

The V call is TRBV7-2, the J call TRBJ1-4, with a tentative D call TRBD1 (5 bases). The ends were cut back, 5 bases at V and 5 bases at J, with 12 bases in the middle. Germline V gives CDR1 SGHTA, CDR2 FQGNSA. This CDR3 has 14 amino acids. This CDR3 reads CASSTGLPNEKLFF. CDR3 in DNA: TGTGCCAGCAGCACGGGACTGCCCAATGAAAAACTGTTTTTT.

The chain couples TRBV5-4 to TRBJ2-2; 12 positions match TRBD2. Looked up from germline, CDR1 is SGHNT and CDR2 is YYREEE (reference sequence). V shed 4 bases and J 2 bases; nucleotides not matched to a gene: 3. This CDR3 comprises 16 residues. DNA for the CDR3: TGTGCCAGCAGCCTCGGACTAGCGGGAAACACCGGGGAGCTGTTTTTT. Protein sequence: CASSLGLAGNTGELFF.